This entry concerns a single T cell receptor (beta chain). As yet, its antigen is unknown. Sample donors were healthy Caucasian individuals that came from Russia, aged roughly 6 to 100. Total RNA was isolated from each sample in quantities of at least 5.5 micrograms. The data derive from a study of blood T cells in healthy people across ages. Germline-derived CDR1 and CDR2 are SGDLS and YYNGEE. Trimming shortened V by 0 bases and J by 6 bases, and 13 bases separated the two germline ends. The CDR3 sequence is 15 residues long. Study-level points and caveats: Age advanced and TCR beta diversity per million T cells fell, roughly linearly.

A second PCR of roughly 7 to 11 cycles used a sample-barcoded 5' primer and a J-beta primer mix. The authors tagged each cDNA molecule using a template-switch adaptor with 12 random nucleotides. TCRdb re-called the 5' RACE reads with MiXCR, one entry per CDR3 protein. The sample yields 650,000 or so distinct CDR3 sequences, around 50% seen once. J is TRBJ2-1 and V is TRBV9; D might be TRBD1 (5 bases). Source material: blood. The receptor was isolated from a woman older than 75 in good health. The CDR3 region is CASSVGGQGCNEQFF. CDR3 nucleotide sequence: TGTGCCAGCAGCGTAGGAGGTCAGGGATGCAATGAGCAGTTCTTC.